The clone carrying this T cell receptor beta chain was observed a single time. The data were taken from a study of blood T cell repertoires in COVID-19. Sequencing was performed with immunoSEQ multiplex PCR; in TCRdb, only in-frame clones are kept and a portion is missing. The profile shows about 88,000 clones, roughly 87% of them singletons. The clonotype originates from an older woman with COVID-19, enrolled during active disease. Sequencing input: peripheral blood.

CDR3 in DNA: TGTGCCAGCAGCTTAGGAGCGGACAGGGGAACCGGGGAGCTGTTTTTT. Its translation is CASSLGADRGTGELFF. V and J are TRBV7-2 and TRBJ2-2, with 9 nucleotides matching TRBD1. The CDR3 spans 16 residues. The germline CDR1 and CDR2 sequences are SGHTA and FQGNSA. V shed 1 base, J shed 5 bases, and the junction held 5 bases outside the gene matches.